A single sample is the source of the 24 T cell receptor beta chains below, sequenced in a study of brain metastases from non-small cell lung cancer. Assay: immunoSEQ multiplex PCR; the TCRdb copy retains only in-frame clones and omits some. The data hold under 3,000 clones, with 65% to 90% observed a single time. The source material was primary lung tumor tissue. The receptor source for this set is a donor older than 35 with non-small cell lung cancer.

CDR3 in amino acids: CASSYPSRVRRETQYF. The CDR3 DNA reads as TGTGCCAGCAGTTACCCCTCGAGAGTCAGGAGGGAGACCCAGTACTTC. This rearrangement joins TRBV6-2 or TRBV6-3 to TRBJ2-5; the D gene is possibly TRBD2 (5 bases). V was shortened by 2 bases and J by 5 bases, with 18 bases between the two germline ends. Germline lookup yields CDR1 MNHEY and CDR2 SVGEGT. The CDR3 covers 16 residues.

The rearrangement links TRBV7-2 to TRBJ2-3, with D possibly being TRBD1 (6 bases). The germline V and J ends were trimmed by 1 base and 2 bases, with 19 bases remaining between them. The CDR3 length is 18 residues. Germline CDR1 is SGHTA and CDR2 is FQGNSA. In DNA, the CDR3 is TGTGCCAGCAGCTTAGGCAGCTTCCGGACAGACCTCACAGATACGCAGTATTTT. Its protein is CASSLGSFRTDLTDTQYF.

This sequence joins TRBV12-3 or TRBV12-4 and TRBJ2-3; 9 bases match TRBD1. There are 12 residues in the CDR3. J was trimmed by 9 bases and V by 4 bases; bases with no gene match: 2. DNA for the CDR3: TGTGCCAGCAGTTGGGGACAGGGCACGCAGTATTTT. This encodes CASSWGQGTQYF.

The J gene is TRBJ2-2, the V gene TRBV6-4; 11 bases match TRBD2. Trimming removed 6 bases from V and 6 bases from J; junction bases left unmatched: 6. Germline V gene lookup returns CDR1 MRHNA and CDR2 SNTAGT. The CDR3 sequence is 15 residues long. CDR3 bases: TGTGCCAGCAGAAGACTAGCGGGACCGTCCGGGGAGCTGTTTTTT. Translating it yields CASRRLAGPSGELFF.

The chain couples TRBV12-3 or TRBV12-4 to TRBJ2-2, with D possibly matching TRBD1 (5 bases). There are 13 residues in the CDR3. Trimming removed 4 bases at V and 7 bases at J, with 10 bases between. The CDR3 loop is CASSSRVYGELFF. Written as DNA, the CDR3 is TGTGCCAGCAGTTCCAGGGTTTACGGGGAGCTGTTTTTT.

The chain combines TRBV19 with TRBJ2-7, with 7 bases that match TRBD1. This CDR3 spans 14 amino acids. Germline V gene sequence: CDR1 LNHDA, CDR2 SQIVND (reference sequence). After removal of 5 bases from V and 2 bases from J, the junction contained 6 bases not matched to a gene. The CDR3 loop is CASSYRDSTYEQYF. The CDR3 nucleotides read TGTGCCAGTAGTTACCGGGACAGTACCTACGAGCAGTACTTC.

J is TRBJ2-1 and V is TRBV4-1, with 8 positions matching TRBD2. V lost 3 bases and J lost 5; bases outside the gene matches: 12. Per the germline V gene, CDR1 is MGHRA and CDR2 is YSYEKL. The CDR3 sequence is 17 residues long. The CDR3 protein is CASSHPDWRAGDNEQFF. The DNA for the CDR3 is TGCGCCAGCAGCCACCCGGACTGGCGAGCGGGAGACAATGAGCAGTTCTTC.

This rearrangement joins TRBV11-3 to TRBJ1-2; perhaps TRBD1 as D (5 bases). V was pared by 5 bases and J by 8 bases, with 15 bases between. This CDR3 contains 13 residues. Per the germline V gene, CDR1 is SGHNT and CDR2 is YENEEA. CDR3 DNA: TGTGCCAGCAGCCAGGGACTTCAATGGGGCTACACCTTC. Its translation is CASSQGLQWGYTF.

The chain is built from TRBV6-5 and TRBJ1-2; TRBD1 might be the D (6 bases). V shed 7 bases and J shed 8 bases, with 20 bases lying between them. The CDR3 has 14 amino acids. CDR1 and CDR2 from the germline V gene are MNHEY and SVGAGI. CDR3 DNA: TGTGCCAGCATTCGGTCGACAGGACGTGGAGGCTACACCTTC. Translated: CASIRSTGRGGYTF.

V usage is TRBV15 and J usage is TRBJ1-1, with D unclear. With 3 bases removed from V and 4 bases from J, the gap between germline ends came to 9 bases. The V gene's germline CDR1 is LNHNV and CDR2 YYDKDF (reference sequence). This CDR3 comprises 13 residues. The CDR3 loop is CATSRVVGTEAFF. Written as DNA, the CDR3 is TGTGCCACCAGCAGGGTAGTCGGCACTGAAGCTTTCTTT.

This chain links TRBV19 with TRBJ1-5, with 7 bases fitting TRBD1. CDR1 is LNHDA, CDR2 SQIVND, per germline (reference sequence). The CDR3 covers 13 residues. J gave up 5 bases and V 3 bases, and 1 base lay outside the gene matches. The CDR3: CASSMQGDQPQHF. The CDR3 region has the DNA TGTGCCAGTAGTATGCAGGGGGATCAGCCCCAGCATTTT.

The chain recombines TRBV28 with TRBJ2-5, with 7 bases aligning to TRBD1. The CDR3 runs 13 residues. V shed 7 bases and J 1 base; nucleotides not matched to a gene: 3. The germline CDR1 and CDR2 sequences are MDHEN and SYDVKM. This chain's CDR3 is CASNRGSQETQYF. The CDR3 region has the DNA TGTGCCAGCAACAGGGGTTCCCAAGAGACCCAGTACTTC. Complete variable domain (other parts from reference TRBV28 and TRBJ2-5): DVKVTQSSRYLVKRTGEKVFLECVQDMDHENMFWYRQDPGLGLRLIYFSYDVKMKEKGDIPEGYSVSREKKERFSLILESASTNQTSMYLCASNRGSQETQYFGPGTRLLVL.

The chain recombines TRBV7-6 with TRBJ2-7; 8 nucleotides agree with TRBD2. With 5 bases clipped from V and 6 bases from J, the junction kept 9 bases outside the gene matches. Per germline, CDR1 SGHVS and CDR2 FNYEAQ. The CDR3 sequence is 14 residues long. CDR3: CASSPRETSAEQYF. CDR3 coding DNA: TGTGCCAGCAGCCCCAGAGAGACTAGCGCCGAGCAGTACTTC.

This clone occurred once. The chain joins TRBV3-1 (or the pseudogene TRBV3-2) to TRBJ2-2; either TRBD1 or TRBD2 may supply D (5 bases each). Trimming stripped 10 bases from V and 4 bases from J, with 13 bases between. CDR1 LGHDT and CDR2 YNNKEL come from the germline V gene (reference sequence). CDR3 length: 13 residues. CDR3 bases: TGTGCCACCCTCGGGGCTACCACCGGGGAGCTGTTTTTT. It encodes CATLGATTGELFF.

The chain couples TRBV5-4 to TRBJ2-3, with 8 positions matching TRBD2. CDR1 SGHNT and CDR2 YYREEE come from the germline V gene (reference sequence). The CDR3 is 16 amino acids. V dropped 5 bases and J dropped 0; count of bases not matched to a gene: 8. Written as DNA, the CDR3 is TGTGCCAGCAGTCTTAGACTAGCGTCTAGCACAGATACGCAGTATTTT. Protein: CASSLRLASSTDTQYF. The entire variable domain, with the rest obtained from reference TRBV5-4 and TRBJ2-3, is as follows: ETGVTQSPTHLIKTRGQQVTLRCSSQSGHNTVSWYQQALGQGPQFIFQYYREEENGRGNFPPRFSGLQFPNYSSELNVNALELDDSALYLCASSLRLASSTDTQYFGPGTRLTVL.

This chain links TRBV28 with TRBJ2-5; 11 nucleotides agree with TRBD2. J was trimmed by 0 bases and V by 3 bases; bases with no gene match: 6. Germline-derived CDR1 and CDR2 are MDHEN and SYDVKM. This CDR3 spans 17 amino acids. CDR3: CASSFGGLAGNQETQYF. In DNA form, the CDR3 reads TGTGCCAGCAGTTTCGGCGGACTAGCGGGTAACCAAGAGACCCAGTACTTC.

The rearrangement links TRBV14 to TRBJ2-1; D remains unclear. V dropped 3 bases and J dropped 7 bases, with 7 bases sitting between them. The CDR3 is 12 amino acids. CDR1 and CDR2 from the germline V gene are SGHDN and FVKESK. This CDR3 reads CASSHLPNEQFF. The CDR3, as DNA: TGTGCCAGCAGCCACTTACCTAATGAGCAGTTCTTC.

The V and J genes are TRBV5-1 and TRBJ2-7, with D perhaps matching TRBD1 or TRBD2 (5 bases each). V lost 4 bases and J 2 bases, leaving 16 bases between the germline ends. This CDR3 contains 15 residues. Looked up from germline, CDR1 is SGHRS and CDR2 is YFSETQ. The CDR3 is CASSMEATGTYEQYF. DNA of the CDR3: TGCGCCAGCAGCATGGAGGCTACAGGAACCTACGAGCAGTACTTC.

This clone was counted between two and nine times. The chain is built from TRBV6-1 and TRBJ1-2; D is perhaps TRBD1 (6 bases). Germline CDR1 MNHNS, CDR2 SASEGT. Trimming stripped 1 base from V and 10 bases from J, with 16 bases between. The CDR3 runs 14 residues. The CDR3 sequence: CASSEVLGTIIYTF. The CDR3 region has the DNA TGTGCCAGCAGTGAAGTGTTAGGGACAATTATCTACACCTTC.

This sequence joins TRBV7-9 and TRBJ2-1; 9 bases align to TRBD1. The ends lost 6 bases at V and 9 bases at J; junction bases unmatched: 6. Germline CDR1 SEHNR, CDR2 FQNEAQ (reference sequence). The CDR3 contains 13 residues. The CDR3 DNA follows: TGTGCCAGCAGACCGGACAGGGGTCGTGAGCAGTTCTTC. Protein product: CASRPDRGREQFF.

The chain links TRBV7-2 to TRBJ2-2; perhaps D is TRBD1 or TRBD2 (5 bases each). Germline CDR1 reads SGHTA; CDR2 reads FQGNSA. CDR3 length equals 16 residues. With 2 bases removed from V and 7 bases from J, the gap between germline ends came to 17 bases. CDR3 coding DNA: TGTGCCAGCAGCTTAAGTAGAGGGGCCCACATCGGGGAGCTGTTTTTT. This gives the protein CASSLSRGAHIGELFF.

In its sample, this clone was seen a few times. The same CDR3 is also encoded by other DNA sequences in this sample. The CDR3 reads CASSLQENTEAFF. CDR3 in DNA: TGTGCCAGCAGTTTGCAGGAGAACACTGAAGCTTTCTTT. This chain joins TRBV12-3 or TRBV12-4 and TRBJ1-1; D not certain. The V gene lost 3 bases and the J gene lost 1 base, with 6 bases spanning the gap. The CDR3 is 13 residues long.

This clone was seen just once. This chain joins TRBV9 and TRBJ2-2; tentative D call: TRBD1 (5 bases). The V gene's germline CDR1 is SGDLS and CDR2 YYNGEE. Trimming took off 3 bases at V and 6 bases at J, with 12 bases between the two ends. CDR3 length: 14 residues. The CDR3 DNA reads TGTGCCAGCAGCGCAGTCAGGGTTGCCGGGGAGCTGTTTTTT. It is translated as CASSAVRVAGELFF.

CDR3 protein: CASSLMGGDTQYF. The CDR3 DNA reads TGTGCCAGCAGCTTAATGGGTGGAGATACGCAGTATTTT. The V gene is TRBV7-8, the J gene TRBJ2-3, with D hard to call. The germline V gene has CDR1 SGHVS and CDR2 FQNEAQ. V was pared by 2 bases and J by 5 bases, with 8 bases between. This CDR3 comprises 13 residues.